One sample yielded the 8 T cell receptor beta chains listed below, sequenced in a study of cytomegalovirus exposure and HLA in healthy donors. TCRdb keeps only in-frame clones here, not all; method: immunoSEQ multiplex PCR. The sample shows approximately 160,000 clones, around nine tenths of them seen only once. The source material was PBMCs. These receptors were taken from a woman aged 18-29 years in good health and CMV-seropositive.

The CDR3 reads CASSVLGGWREQFF. CDR3 bases: TGTGCCAGCAGCGTACTAGGAGGGTGGCGTGAGCAGTTCTTC. The rearrangement uses TRBV9 and TRBJ2-1, with D possibly matching TRBD2 (6 bases). This CDR3 has 14 amino acids. Germline CDR1 reads SGDLS; CDR2 reads YYNGEE. V was trimmed by 1 base and J by 9 bases, leaving 14 bases between them.

The DNA for the CDR3 is TGTGCCAGCTCGCTACAGGGGAGCTCCTACGAGCAGTACTTC. This gives the protein CASSLQGSSYEQYF. The chain joins TRBV18 to TRBJ2-7, with TRBD1 identical over 7 bases. Germline V CDR1 and CDR2: KGHSH, LQKENI. CDR3 length: 14 residues. The V gene end was trimmed by 6 bases and the J gene end by 0 bases; junction bases not matched to a gene: 5.

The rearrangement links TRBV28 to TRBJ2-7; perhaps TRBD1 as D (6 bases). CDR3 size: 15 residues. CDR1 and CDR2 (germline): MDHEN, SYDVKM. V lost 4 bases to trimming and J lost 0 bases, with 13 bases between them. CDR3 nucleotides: TGTGCCAGCAGTTCCCCCCGGACAGCCTCCTACGAGCAGTACTTC. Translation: CASSSPRTASYEQYF.

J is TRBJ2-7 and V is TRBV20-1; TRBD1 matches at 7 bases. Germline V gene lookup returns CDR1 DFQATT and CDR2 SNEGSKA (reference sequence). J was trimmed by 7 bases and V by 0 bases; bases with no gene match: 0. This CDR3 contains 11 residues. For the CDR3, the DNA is TGCAGTGCTAGAGAGGACAGGGAGCAGTACTTC. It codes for CSAREDREQYF.

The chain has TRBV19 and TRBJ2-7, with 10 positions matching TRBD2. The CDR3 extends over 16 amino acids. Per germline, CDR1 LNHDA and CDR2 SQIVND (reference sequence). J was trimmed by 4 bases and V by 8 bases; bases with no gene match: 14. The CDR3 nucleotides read TGTGCCAGTCATCCGATCGGAGCGGGAGGGCCATACGAGCAGTACTTC. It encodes CASHPIGAGGPYEQYF.

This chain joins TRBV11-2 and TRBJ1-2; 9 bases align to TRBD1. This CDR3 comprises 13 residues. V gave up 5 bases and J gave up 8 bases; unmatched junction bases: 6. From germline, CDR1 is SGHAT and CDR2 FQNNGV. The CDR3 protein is CASSPGTGKGYTF. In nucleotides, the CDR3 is TGTGCCAGCAGCCCAGGGACAGGGAAGGGCTACACCTTC.

For the CDR3, the DNA is TGTGCCAGCAGCTCCACAGGCCGAATGGTCTACGAGCAGTACTTC. Amino acid sequence: CASSSTGRMVYEQYF. The V and J genes are TRBV7-2 and TRBJ2-7; TRBD1 is a possible D gene (5 bases). Germline assignment: CDR1 SGHTA and CDR2 FQGNSA. V was cut by 4 bases and J by 3 bases, with 16 bases left in between. The CDR3 has 15 amino acids.

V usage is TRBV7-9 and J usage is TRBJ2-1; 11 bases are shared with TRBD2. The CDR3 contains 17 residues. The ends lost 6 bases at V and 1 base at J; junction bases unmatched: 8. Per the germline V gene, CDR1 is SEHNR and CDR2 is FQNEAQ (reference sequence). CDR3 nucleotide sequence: TGTGCCAGCAGGCCTTTTCGGACTAGCGGGTCCTACAATGAGCAGTTCTTC. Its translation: CASRPFRTSGSYNEQFF.